This T cell receptor beta chain is drawn from a study of blood T cell repertoires in COVID-19. Turning to the study itself: Samples taken during acute and convalescent COVID-19 were collected in the United States, Italy and Spain.

In the study's own analysis: Amplification from reference gene primers served as the basis for estimated nucleated cell counts. Data came from immunoSEQ multiplex PCR; TCRdb stores just in-frame clones and leaves some out. V and J calls plus clone size are reproduced from that table; the DNA served to infer D and trimming. The repertoire includes more than 200,000 clones, more than 75% of them detected once, and roughly 5% sits in the top ten. The CDR3 spans 13 residues. Germline-derived CDR1 and CDR2 are MNHEY and SMNVEV (reference sequence). The V and J ends lost 3 bases and 7 bases, in that order; junction bases with no gene match: 4.

The sequence was collected from a woman aged 60 to 75 with COVID-19, enrolled during active disease. The chain employs TRBV27 and TRBJ1-2; 8 bases fit TRBD1. Sequences were obtained from peripheral blood. Here the CDR3 reads CASSFDRGFGYTF. As DNA, the CDR3 is TGTGCCAGCAGTTTCGACAGGGGATTTGGCTACACCTTC.